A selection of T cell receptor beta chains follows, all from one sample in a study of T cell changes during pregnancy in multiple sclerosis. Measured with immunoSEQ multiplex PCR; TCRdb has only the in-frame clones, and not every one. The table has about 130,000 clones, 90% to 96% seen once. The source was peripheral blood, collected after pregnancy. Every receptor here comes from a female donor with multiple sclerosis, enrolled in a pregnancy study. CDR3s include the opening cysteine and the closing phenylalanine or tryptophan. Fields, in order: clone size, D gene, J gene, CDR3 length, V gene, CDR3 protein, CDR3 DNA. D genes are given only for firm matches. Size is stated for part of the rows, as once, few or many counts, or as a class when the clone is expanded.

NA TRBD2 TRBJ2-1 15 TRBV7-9 CASSTRGGSNNEQFF TGTGCCAGCAGCACGCGGGGAGGGTCGAACAATGAGCAGTTCTTC
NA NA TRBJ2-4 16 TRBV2 CASSPRQGLAKNIQYF TGTGCCAGCAGCCCCCGTCAGGGACTAGCCAAAAACATTCAGTACTTC
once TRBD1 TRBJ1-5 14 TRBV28 CASTLRGLGQPQHF TGTGCCAGCACCCTCAGGGGGCTAGGGCAGCCCCAGCATTTT
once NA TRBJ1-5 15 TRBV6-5 CASSKTGNFNQPQHF TGTGCCAGCAGTAAAACAGGAAATTTCAATCAGCCCCAGCATTTT
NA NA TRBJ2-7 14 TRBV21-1 CASSKARDSYEQYF TGTGCCAGCAGCAAAGCACGAGACTCCTACGAGCAGTACTTC
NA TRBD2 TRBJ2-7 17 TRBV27 CASSLSSLAGGSYEQYF TGTGCCAGCAGTTTATCGAGTCTAGCGGGAGGGTCCTACGAGCAGTACTTC
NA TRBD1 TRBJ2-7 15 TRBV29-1 CSVESWTGGFYEQYF TGCAGCGTTGAAAGTTGGACAGGGGGCTTCTACGAGCAGTACTTC
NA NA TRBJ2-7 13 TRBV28 CASSNQVAYEQYF TGTGCCAGCAGCAATCAGGTCGCCTACGAGCAGTACTTC
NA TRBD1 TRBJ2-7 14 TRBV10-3 CAISGRDSSYEQYF TGTGCCATCAGTGGCCGGGACAGCTCCTACGAGCAGTACTTC
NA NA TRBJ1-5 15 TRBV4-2 CASSQASVNNQPQHF TGTGCCAGCAGCCAAGCTAGCGTGAACAATCAGCCCCAGCATTTT
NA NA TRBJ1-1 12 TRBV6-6 CASSYPLTEAFF TGTGCCAGCAGTTACCCGTTAACTGAAGCTTTCTTT
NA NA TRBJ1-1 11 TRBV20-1 CSARLTYEAFF TGCAGTGCTAGACTCACATATGAAGCTTTCTTT
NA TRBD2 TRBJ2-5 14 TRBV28 CASSWGLARETQYF TGTGCCAGCAGCTGGGGACTAGCGAGAGAGACCCAGTACTTC
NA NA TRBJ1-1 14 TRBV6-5 CASSYGVEVTEAFF TGTGCCAGCAGTTACGGGGTGGAGGTGACTGAAGCTTTCTTT
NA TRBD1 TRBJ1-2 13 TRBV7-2 CASSSDRDYGYTF TGTGCCAGCAGCTCCGACAGGGACTATGGCTACACCTTC
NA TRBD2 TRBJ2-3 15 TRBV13 CASSAGLANADTQYF TGTGCCAGCAGCGCAGGACTAGCCAACGCAGATACGCAGTATTTT
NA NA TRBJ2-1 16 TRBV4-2 CASSQDSRRSYNEQFF TGTGCCAGCAGCCAAGATAGCCGGCGAAGCTACAATGAGCAGTTCTTC
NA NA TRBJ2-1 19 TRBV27 CASSLRAGKSIGSSNEQFF TGTGCCAGCAGTTTAAGGGCGGGAAAGAGTATCGGGTCCTCGAATGAGCAGTTCTTC
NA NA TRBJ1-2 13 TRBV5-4 CASRGGAIYGYTF TGTGCCAGCAGGGGGGGGGCGATCTATGGCTACACCTTC
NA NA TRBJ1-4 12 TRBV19 CASIDLGEKLFF TGTGCCAGTATAGATCTCGGTGAAAAACTGTTTTTT